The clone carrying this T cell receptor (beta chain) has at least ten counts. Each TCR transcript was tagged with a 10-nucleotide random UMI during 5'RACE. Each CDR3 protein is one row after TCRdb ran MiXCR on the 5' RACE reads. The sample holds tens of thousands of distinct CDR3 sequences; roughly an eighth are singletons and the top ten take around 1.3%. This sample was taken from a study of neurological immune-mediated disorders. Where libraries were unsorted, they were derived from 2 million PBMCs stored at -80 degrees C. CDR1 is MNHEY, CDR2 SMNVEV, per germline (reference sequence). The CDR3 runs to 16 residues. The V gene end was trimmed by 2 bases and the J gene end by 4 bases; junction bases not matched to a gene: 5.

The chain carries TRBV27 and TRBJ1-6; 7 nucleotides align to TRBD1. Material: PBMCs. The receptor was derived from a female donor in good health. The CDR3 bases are TGTGCCAGCAGTTTAAACCCGGACAGGTATAATTCACCCCTCCACTTT. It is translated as CASSLNPDRYNSPLHF.